These 26 T cell receptor beta chains were sequenced from one sample in a study of blood T cell repertoires in COVID-19. Clones were read by immunoSEQ multiplex PCR, and TCRdb kept only the in-frame ones, dropping some. The sample shows 240,000 or so clones, about 82% of them seen only once. Material for sequencing was peripheral blood. These TCRs come from a man older than 75 with acute or convalescent COVID-19.

As to this clone: Other DNA sequences of this sample code for an identical CDR3. The chain combines TRBV18 with TRBJ2-7; TRBD1 matches 7 bases. This CDR3 comprises 13 residues. The germline V gene encodes CDR1 KGHSH and CDR2 LQKENI. V lost 3 bases and J lost 3; bases outside the gene matches: 2. The CDR3 nucleotides are TGTGCCAGCTCACCCGGACAGGTCTACGAGCAGTACTTC. Translating it yields CASSPGQVYEQYF.

The chain recombines TRBV19 with TRBJ2-1, with unresolved D. The CDR3 is 15 amino acids. The V gene lost 6 bases and the J gene lost 2 bases, with 14 bases spanning the gap. Germline V CDR1 and CDR2: LNHDA, SQIVND (reference sequence). CDR3 nucleotides: TGTGCCAGTAGCAGCCAAGTTAGCCCCTACAATGAGCAGTTCTTC. Its translation: CASSSQVSPYNEQFF.

This clone was picked up one time. V is TRBV5-6 and J is TRBJ2-3, with 10 bases matching TRBD2. The germline gives CDR1 SGHDT, CDR2 YYEEEE. The V segment lost 2 bases and the J segment 2 bases; nucleotides outside the gene matches: 14. CDR3 size: 19 residues. In nucleotides, the CDR3 is TGTGCCAGCAGCTTTTGGAGTAGCGGGGGGTTTTCTTCCACAGATACGCAGTATTTT. Amino acids: CASSFWSSGGFSSTDTQYF.

In its sample, this clone was seen a few times. This chain links TRBV29-1 with TRBJ1-2; 9 bases are a match to TRBD1. The CDR3 runs to 14 residues. The germline gives CDR1 SQVTM, CDR2 ANQGSEA. Germline trimming cut 6 bases from V and 6 bases from J; bases unmatched to any gene: 11. The CDR3 coding sequence is TGCAGCGTAGTCCCCCGGGACAGGGCGGATGGCTACACCTTC. Its protein product is CSVVPRDRADGYTF.

V gene TRBV19 combines with J gene TRBJ2-2; D not resolved. Germline-derived CDR1 and CDR2 are LNHDA and SQIVND (reference sequence). The CDR3 has 14 residues. V was trimmed by 2 bases and J by 6 bases, leaving 10 bases between them. This chain's CDR3 is CASSIMSGPGELFF. DNA of the CDR3: TGTGCCAGTAGTATAATGTCAGGTCCCGGGGAGCTGTTTTTT.

J is TRBJ2-1 and V is TRBV19; D remains ambiguous. CDR3 length: 14 residues. Germline V gene sequence: CDR1 LNHDA, CDR2 SQIVND (reference sequence). Trimming pared 1 base from V and 9 bases from J, leaving 13 bases between. The CDR3 here is CASSIVGRSREQFF. The CDR3 DNA sequence: TGTGCCAGTAGTATAGTGGGCAGGTCTCGTGAGCAGTTCTTC.

The V gene is TRBV28, the J gene TRBJ2-5, with a tentative D call TRBD2 (7 bases). In germline, CDR1 is MDHEN, CDR2 SYDVKM. Trimming left V 8 bases short and J 2 bases short, with 18 bases between. The CDR3 loop spans 15 amino acids. The CDR3 is CASGLGGALQETQYF. CDR3 in DNA: TGTGCCAGCGGCCTGGGGGGGGCACTACAAGAGACCCAGTACTTC.

About this clone itself: This sample includes further DNA sequences coding for the same CDR3. This CDR3 is CASSPDSNYGYTF. The CDR3 DNA is TGCGCCAGCAGCCCTGACAGCAACTATGGCTACACCTTC. This chain joins TRBV5-1 and TRBJ1-2; a weak D match, TRBD1 (5 bases). Germline CDR1 and CDR2: SGHRS and YFSETQ. Trimming removed 4 bases from V and 2 bases from J, with 9 bases in between. The CDR3 loop spans 13 amino acids. Filled out from reference TRBV5-1 and TRBJ1-2, the complete variable domain reads KAGVTQTPRYLIKTRGQQVTLSCSPISGHRSVSWYQQTPGQGLQFLFEYFSETQRNKGNFPGRFSGRQFSNSRSEMNVSTLELGDSALYLCASSPDSNYGYTFGSGTRLTVV.

The chain joins TRBV24-1 to TRBJ2-3; 9 bases fit TRBD2. This CDR3 has 16 residues. V dropped 4 bases and J dropped 0; count of bases not matched to a gene: 4. From germline, CDR1 is KGHDR and CDR2 SFDVKD. CDR3 nucleotide sequence: TGTGCCACCAGTGAAGCTAGCGGGACTAGCACAGATACGCAGTATTTT. Protein product: CATSEASGTSTDTQYF.

The V call is TRBV5-1, the J call TRBJ2-3, with D possibly matching TRBD1 (5 bases). The V gene lost 4 bases and the J gene lost 2 bases, with 20 bases spanning the gap. Germline V gives CDR1 SGHRS, CDR2 YFSETQ. The CDR3 sequence is 17 residues long. DNA for the CDR3: TGCGCCAGCAGCCCTTTCGGGCAGCAGGGCCCCACAGATACGCAGTATTTT. Translated, it gives CASSPFGQQGPTDTQYF.

The chain uses TRBV5-1 and TRBJ2-7; a weak D match, TRBD1 (5 bases). This CDR3 comprises 15 residues. Trimming removed 0 bases at V and 7 bases at J, with 17 bases between. In germline, CDR1 is SGHRS, CDR2 YFSETQ. The CDR3, as DNA: TGCGCCAGCAGCTTGGGCGCACAGGCCTTCGGGGAGCAGTACTTC. Its protein is CASSLGAQAFGEQYF.

The genes are TRBV5-1 and TRBJ2-4, with D hard to call. Trimming pared 0 bases from V and 5 bases from J, leaving 9 bases between. The V gene's germline CDR1 is SGHRS and CDR2 YFSETQ. The CDR3 loop spans 14 amino acids. The CDR3 loop reads CASSLGQNQNIQYF. The DNA of the CDR3 is TGCGCCAGCAGCTTGGGCCAGAACCAAAACATTCAGTACTTC.

This clone was counted between two and nine times. V and J are TRBV6-1 and TRBJ1-2, with 8 nucleotides matching TRBD1. This CDR3 has 15 amino acids. Trimming removed 0 bases from V and 8 bases from J; junction bases left unmatched: 8. CDR1 is MNHNS and CDR2 is SASEGT in the germline V gene. This chain's CDR3 is CASSEAGPGGAGYTF. The CDR3 DNA reads TGTGCCAGCAGTGAAGCTGGTCCAGGGGGCGCGGGCTACACCTTC.

This clone turned up a few times. The chain uses TRBV29-1 and TRBJ1-1; the D gene is possibly TRBD1 (5 bases). Germline V gives CDR1 SQVTM, CDR2 ANQGSEA. The CDR3 runs to 13 residues. V was trimmed by 6 bases and J by 0 bases, leaving 11 bases between them. The CDR3 DNA sequence: TGCAGCGTCAGACAGACGATGAACACTGAAGCTTTCTTT. Its translation: CSVRQTMNTEAFF.

The chain is built from TRBV5-1 and TRBJ2-7; 8 positions agree with TRBD1. From germline, CDR1 is SGHRS and CDR2 YFSETQ. The CDR3 consists of 13 residues. With 4 bases clipped from V and 4 bases from J, the junction kept 4 bases outside the gene matches. The CDR3 is CASSRTGFYEQYF. In DNA, the CDR3 is TGCGCCAGCAGCCGGACAGGGTTTTACGAGCAGTACTTC. Full variable domain (missing parts from reference TRBV5-1 and TRBJ2-7): KAGVTQTPRYLIKTRGQQVTLSCSPISGHRSVSWYQQTPGQGLQFLFEYFSETQRNKGNFPGRFSGRQFSNSRSEMNVSTLELGDSALYLCASSRTGFYEQYFGPGTRLTVT.

The J gene is TRBJ2-7, the V gene TRBV7-2; the D gene is possibly TRBD1 (6 bases). The CDR3 is made up of 16 amino acids. Germline loops: CDR1 SGHTA, CDR2 FQGNSA. The V end was cut by 4 bases, the J end by 2 bases, with 18 bases between. The CDR3 region has the DNA TGTGCCAGCAGCTCCCGAGGGCAGGGGATTCCCTACGAGCAGTACTTC. It encodes CASSSRGQGIPYEQYF.

This chain uses TRBV7-8 with TRBJ1-1; 7 bases match TRBD1. The ends lost 5 bases at V and 1 base at J; junction bases unmatched: 7. The CDR3 is 15 residues long. Germline CDR1 is SGHVS and CDR2 is FQNEAQ. The DNA for the CDR3 is TGTGCCAGCAGCCTCGAGAGGGGGCGGAACACTGAAGCTTTCTTT. This codes for CASSLERGRNTEAFF.

The rearrangement joins TRBV5-8 to TRBJ2-4; D might be TRBD1 (6 bases). V gave up 0 bases and J gave up 6 bases, with 7 bases separating them. CDR3 size: 13 residues. CDR1 and CDR2 from the germline V gene are SGHTS and YDEGEE. The DNA for the CDR3 is TGTGCCAGCAGCTTGGCCAGGGGAAACATTCAGTACTTC. Its protein is CASSLARGNIQYF. The full variable domain, in which reference TRBV5-8 and TRBJ2-4 provide the parts outside the CDR3, is EAGVTQSPTHLIKTRGQQATLRCSPISGHTSVYWYQQALGLGLQFLLWYDEGEERNRGNFPPRFSGRQFPNYSSELNVNALELEDSALYLCASSLARGNIQYFGAGTRLSVL.

This chain uses TRBV19 with TRBJ1-2; D remains ambiguous. Germline V CDR1 and CDR2: LNHDA, SQIVND (reference sequence). The CDR3 covers 12 residues. V was trimmed by 8 bases and J by 0 bases, leaving 7 bases between them. CDR3 bases: TGTGCCAGTCAGCGCGCTAACTATGGCTACACCTTC. It codes for CASQRANYGYTF.

The J gene is TRBJ2-3, the V gene TRBV5-4; perhaps TRBD2 as D (5 bases). The CDR3 has 13 amino acids. V was trimmed by 4 bases and J by 2 bases, leaving 8 bases between them. The germline CDR1 and CDR2 sequences are SGHNT and YYREEE (reference sequence). The CDR3 sequence is CASSPGNTDTQYF. The CDR3, as DNA: TGTGCCAGCAGCCCGGGGAACACAGATACGCAGTATTTT.

The chain couples TRBV28 to TRBJ1-5; no firm D call. The CDR3 length is 14 residues. V was shortened by 1 base and J by 0 bases, with 4 bases between the two germline ends. Germline V gene data show CDR1 as MDHEN and CDR2 as SYDVKM. CDR3 protein: CASSLSGSNQPQHF. DNA for the CDR3: TGTGCCAGCAGTTTATCCGGTAGCAATCAGCCCCAGCATTTT.

V usage is TRBV2 and J usage is TRBJ1-6, with 7 bases fitting TRBD1. Germline trimming cut 11 bases from V and 6 bases from J; bases unmatched to any gene: 10. Germline CDR1 and CDR2: SNHLY and FYNNEI. This CDR3 spans 14 amino acids. The CDR3 loop is CASGAGQTNSPLHF. CDR3 sequence (DNA): TGTGCCTCCGGCGCGGGACAGACTAATTCACCCCTCCACTTT.

The chain carries TRBV24-1 and TRBJ2-3, with 7 positions matching TRBD1. The CDR3 is 14 residues long. From germline, CDR1 is KGHDR and CDR2 SFDVKD. Trimming took 6 bases from V and 1 from J; bases not matched to a gene: 3. The CDR3 loop is CATSRTGGTDTQYF. DNA for the CDR3: TGTGCCACCAGTCGTACAGGGGGCACAGATACGCAGTATTTT.

The chain carries TRBV12-3 or TRBV12-4 and TRBJ1-1; no firm D call. V dropped 6 bases and J dropped 1 base, with 9 bases sitting between them. The CDR3 spans 13 residues. Here the CDR3 DNA reads TGTGCCAGCAGCCCGTCCTCGAACACTGAAGCTTTCTTT. Amino acid sequence: CASSPSSNTEAFF.

The chain employs TRBV27 and TRBJ2-5; 11 positions match TRBD2. V lost 4 bases, J lost 3 bases, and 10 bases stayed unmatched. Per the germline V gene, CDR1 is MNHEY and CDR2 is SMNVEV (reference sequence). This CDR3 region has 17 residues. The CDR3 coding sequence is TGTGCCAGCAGTTATAACCTTCGGGGACTAGCGGAAGAGACCCAGTACTTC. This gives the protein CASSYNLRGLAEETQYF.

V is TRBV2 and J is TRBJ1-1, with D unclear. The germline V gene has CDR1 SNHLY and CDR2 FYNNEI. This CDR3 has 13 amino acids. The V and J ends lost 6 bases and 0 bases respectively, with 8 bases between them. The CDR3 loop reads CASRAGLNTEAFF. The DNA for the CDR3 is TGTGCCAGCAGGGCGGGTTTGAACACTGAAGCTTTCTTT.